The clone carrying this TCR beta chain was recorded many times. The antigen is undetermined. This record belongs to a study of cytomegalovirus exposure and HLA in healthy donors. PCR used 60 Vbeta primers and 13 Jbeta primers. Using immunoSEQ multiplex PCR, the repertoire was profiled, and TCRdb retains in-frame clones only, with some absent. The sample has approximately 45,000 clones; around 69% are singletons. Findings of the study overall: Among the most significant clusters, several appeared linked to common viral pathogens in a later analysis.

This CDR3 has 16 residues. The V segment lost 1 base and the J segment 1 base; nucleotides outside the gene matches: 4. Per germline, CDR1 LGHNA and CDR2 YNFKEQ. J is TRBJ2-5 and V is TRBV4-2, with 9 bases aligning to TRBD2. The sample consisted of PBMCs. The receptor's source is a woman aged 30 to 39 in good health and CMV-seronegative. This chain's CDR3 is CASSQGAGGSQETQYF. CDR3 nucleotides: TGTGCCAGCAGCCAAGGAGCGGGGGGCTCCCAAGAGACCCAGTACTTC.